The clone carrying this T cell receptor (beta chain) was observed at least ten times. TCRdb ran MiXCR on the 5' RACE reads and lists one entry per CDR3 protein. The sample has about 25,000 distinct CDR3 sequences, 3.4% seen once; the top ten hold 0.8% to 1%. Between the trimmed V and J ends, which lost 5 bases and 3 bases, there was a span of 20 bases. CDR3 length equals 17 residues. CDR1 is SGHTA, CDR2 FQGNSA, per germline. This sample was taken from a study of T cells after yellow fever vaccination. This sequence was found in a man aged 18 to 29 who received the YFV17D yellow fever vaccine. The V and J genes are TRBV7-2 and TRBJ2-4; possibly TRBD2 for D (5 bases). The input for sequencing was PBMCs, either bulk or a sorted T-cell subset (CD4+, CD8+, memory, or dextramer-sorted; not recorded which), taken roughly 45 days after the first yellow fever vaccination. The DNA of the CDR3 is TGTGCCAGCAGCCCGCACTCCGGGAATTCGGGCAAAAACATTCAGTACTTC. This encodes CASSPHSGNSGKNIQYF.